Each of the 32 T cell receptor beta chains below was sequenced from the same sample in a study of T cell repertoires in cytomegalovirus infection. One entry per CDR3 protein, called by TCRdb with MiXCR from the reads. The top ten clones hold around 6.5% of a sample with approximately 250,000 distinct CDR3 sequences, approximately 6.7% of them seen once. The sample comprised PBMCs. The receptors derive from a human donor in good health (CMV status not recorded). Some clones in this sample may be carry-over from other donors' samples.

This clonotype was seen more than once but under ten times. The chain is built from TRBV6-6 and TRBJ2-1; D perhaps matches TRBD1 (6 bases). This CDR3 has 15 amino acids. Trimming left V 3 bases short and J 8 bases short, with 17 bases between. Germline CDR1 reads MNHNY; CDR2 reads SVGAGI (reference sequence). This CDR3 reads CASSYRTEVDDEQFF. CDR3 sequence (DNA): TGTGCCAGCAGTTATAGGACAGAGGTGGACGATGAGCAGTTCTTC.

The sample holds many counts of this clonotype. The rearrangement links TRBV7-9 to TRBJ2-3; D not resolved. Germline CDR1 and CDR2: SEHNR and FQNEAQ (reference sequence). Trimming stripped 3 bases from V and 6 bases from J, with 13 bases between. This CDR3 is 14 amino acids long. The CDR3 nucleotides read TGTGCCAGCAGCTTTATCGAACGGACGGATACGCAGTATTTT. Protein product: CASSFIERTDTQYF.

At least ten counts were recorded for this clonotype. V gene TRBV7-3 combines with J gene TRBJ2-7, with D tentatively TRBD1 (5 bases). The CDR3 consists of 15 residues. Trimming removed 2 bases from V and 2 bases from J, with 13 bases in between. Germline V gene data show CDR1 as SGHTA and CDR2 as FQGTGA. The CDR3 bases are TGTGCCAGCAGCTTAGGGGTCCCAGGGACCTACGAGCAGTACTTC. Amino acids: CASSLGVPGTYEQYF.

The chain links TRBV20-1 to TRBJ1-5, with D perhaps TRBD1 (5 bases). Trimming left V 5 bases short and J 1 base short, with 21 bases between. Germline CDR1 is DFQATT and CDR2 is SNEGSKA (reference sequence). The CDR3 loop spans 17 amino acids. CDR3 nucleotide sequence: TGCAGTGCTGGAGCAGTTGGAGGGGACGCGAGCAATCAGCCCCAGCATTTT. It specifies CSAGAVGGDASNQPQHF.

This clonotype was seen many times. The chain employs TRBV7-2 and TRBJ2-3; D is unclear. The CDR3 sequence is 14 residues long. V was clipped by 5 bases and J by 2 bases, with 11 bases between them. The germline gives CDR1 SGHTA, CDR2 FQGNSA. The CDR3 DNA reads TGTGCCAGCAGCCCCCGTGTGGCCACAGATACGCAGTATTTT. Its protein product is CASSPRVATDTQYF. Based on the CDR3 plus reference TRBV7-2 and TRBJ2-3, the full variable domain is GAGVSQSPSNKVTEKGKDVELRCDPISGHTALYWYRQSLGQGLEFLIYFQGNSAPDKSGLPSDRFSAERTGGSVSTLTIQRTQQEDSAVYLCASSPRVATDTQYFGPGTRLTVL.

This clonotype occurred many times. The CDR3 region has the DNA TGCAGCGTTGTCTCCGGTCAGGGGGAGCAGTACTTC. This sequence encodes CSVVSGQGEQYF. The rearrangement joins TRBV29-1 to TRBJ2-7; D perhaps matches TRBD1 (6 bases). CDR1 is SQVTM, CDR2 ANQGSEA, per germline. The CDR3 consists of 12 residues. V was cut by 4 bases and J by 7 bases, with 14 bases left in between.

Ten or more counts support this clonotype. The chain is built from TRBV28 and TRBJ2-7; 7 bases are a match to TRBD1. The CDR3 totals 14 residues. In germline, CDR1 is MDHEN, CDR2 SYDVKM. V lost 6 bases and J lost 0; bases outside the gene matches: 5. For the CDR3, the DNA is TGTGCCAGCAGCCAACAGGGGCCCTCCTACGAGCAGTACTTC. Translation gives CASSQQGPSYEQYF.

This clonotype was counted many times. V is TRBV2 and J is TRBJ2-2, with TRBD1 matching 8 bases. The V gene end was trimmed by 8 bases and the J gene end by 4 bases; junction bases not matched to a gene: 9. The CDR3 is 15 residues long. Germline V gene lookup returns CDR1 SNHLY and CDR2 FYNNEI. The CDR3 sequence: CASSKDRGATGELFF. The CDR3 nucleotides read TGTGCCAGCTCTAAAGACAGGGGCGCCACCGGGGAGCTGTTTTTT. The full variable domain, rest sourced from reference TRBV2 and TRBJ2-2, is EPEVTQTPSHQVTQMGQEVILRCVPISNHLYFYWYRQILGQKVEFLVSFYNNEISEKSEIFDDQFSVERPDGSNFTLKIRSTKLEDSAMYFCASSKDRGATGELFFGEGSRLTVL.

Many counts were recorded for this clonotype. The V and J genes are TRBV7-2 and TRBJ2-1; no clear D. This CDR3 has 11 residues. Germline V CDR1 and CDR2: SGHTA, FQGNSA. With 1 base removed from V and 10 bases from J, the gap between germline ends came to 5 bases. CDR3 sequence (DNA): TGTGCCAGCAGCTTAGGAGAGGAGCAGTTCTTC. The encoded protein is CASSLGEEQFF. The full variable domain, its missing parts supplied by reference TRBV7-2 and TRBJ2-1, is GAGVSQSPSNKVTEKGKDVELRCDPISGHTALYWYRQSLGQGLEFLIYFQGNSAPDKSGLPSDRFSAERTGGSVSTLTIQRTQQEDSAVYLCASSLGEEQFFGPGTRLTVL.

This clonotype was detected only a few times. The chain uses TRBV5-1 and TRBJ1-1, with TRBD1 as a possible D gene (5 bases). This CDR3 spans 14 amino acids. Looked up from germline, CDR1 is SGHRS and CDR2 is YFSETQ. Trimming shortened V by 0 bases and J by 3 bases, and 9 bases separated the two germline ends. The CDR3 sequence is CASSLGQTHTEAFF. The CDR3 region has the DNA TGCGCCAGCAGCTTGGGACAGACCCACACTGAAGCTTTCTTT.

This clonotype was picked up a small number of times. The chain is built from TRBV3-1 and TRBJ1-2; the D gene is possibly TRBD1 (6 bases). The CDR3 runs 15 residues. CDR1 and CDR2 from the germline V gene are LGHDT and YNNKEL (reference sequence). The V end was cut by 0 bases, the J end by 4 bases, with 12 bases between. In DNA, the CDR3 is TGTGCCAGCAGCCAAGATTTTACAGGGCTCTATGGCTACACCTTC. Protein product: CASSQDFTGLYGYTF.

The sample holds many counts of this clonotype. The chain carries TRBV7-9 and TRBJ2-2, with D perhaps matching TRBD1 (5 bases). Germline V gene sequence: CDR1 SEHNR, CDR2 FQNEAQ (reference sequence). The CDR3 runs to 12 residues. V dropped 5 bases and J dropped 6 bases, with 7 bases sitting between them. Here the CDR3 DNA reads TGTGCCAGCAGCGCAGGGTCCGGGGAGCTGTTTTTT. As protein: CASSAGSGELFF.

This clonotype showed up many times. The gene calls are TRBV7-6 and TRBJ2-2; 9 nucleotides line up with TRBD1. V shed 4 bases and J 7 bases; nucleotides not matched to a gene: 7. The V gene's germline CDR1 is SGHVS and CDR2 FNYEAQ. The CDR3 consists of 15 residues. Written as DNA, the CDR3 is TGTGCCAGCAGCTCCCGGGACAGGGAGATCGGGGAGCTGTTTTTT. Translated, it gives CASSSRDREIGELFF.

The chain links TRBV29-1 to TRBJ1-4; D call uncertain. From germline, CDR1 is SQVTM and CDR2 ANQGSEA. The CDR3 is 12 amino acids. V was pared by 4 bases and J by 8 bases, with 11 bases between. CDR3 bases: TGCAGCGTTGGCGAGGTCAGGGAAAAACTGTTTTTT. Amino acid sequence: CSVGEVREKLFF.

This clonotype has just a few counts. The V and J genes are TRBV29-1 and TRBJ1-2; D gene ambiguous. Germline V lookup: CDR1 SQVTM, CDR2 ANQGSEA. This CDR3 contains 12 residues. Trimming left V 4 bases short and J 6 bases short, with 12 bases between. This CDR3 is CSVVREGNGYTF. The CDR3 bases are TGCAGCGTTGTGCGGGAAGGAAATGGCTACACCTTC.

This clonotype showed up many times. The chain links TRBV29-1 to TRBJ2-1; 11 positions match TRBD2. The CDR3 runs to 16 residues. CDR1 is SQVTM, CDR2 ANQGSEA, per germline. V shed 6 bases and J 4 bases; nucleotides not matched to a gene: 11. The CDR3 spells CSVGGSGGERYNEQFF. CDR3 nucleotide sequence: TGCAGCGTAGGAGGTAGCGGGGGGGAACGATACAATGAGCAGTTCTTC.

This clonotype came up many times. This chain links TRBV7-2 with TRBJ2-3, with D tentatively TRBD1 or TRBD2 (6 bases each). CDR1 and CDR2 from the germline V gene are SGHTA and FQGNSA. Trimming shortened V by 5 bases and J by 11 bases, and 20 bases separated the two germline ends. The CDR3 sequence is 14 residues long. CDR3 nucleotide sequence: TGTGCCAGCAGCGAAGCCCGGGGGCTTAGGGGGCAGTATTTT. The encoded protein is CASSEARGLRGQYF.

The chain carries TRBV18 and TRBJ2-7, with D possibly being TRBD2 (6 bases). The V gene's germline CDR1 is KGHSH and CDR2 LQKENI. The CDR3 runs to 14 residues. V dropped 6 bases and J dropped 0 bases, with 12 bases sitting between them. The CDR3 sequence: CASSPGVSSYEQYF. CDR3 in DNA: TGTGCCAGCTCTCCGGGGGTGAGCTCCTACGAGCAGTACTTC.

This clonotype has ten or more counts. The rearrangement joins TRBV15 to TRBJ1-4; 11 nucleotides match TRBD1. There are 15 residues in the CDR3. V lost 2 bases, J lost 8 bases, and 4 bases stayed unmatched. Germline V gives CDR1 LNHNV, CDR2 YYDKDF (reference sequence). Here the CDR3 reads CATSRSRTGGEKLFF. The CDR3 DNA follows: TGTGCCACCAGCAGAAGTCGGACAGGGGGCGAAAAACTGTTTTTT.

This clonotype was detected ten times or more. This chain uses TRBV2 with TRBJ1-2; 9 bases fit TRBD1. The CDR3 extends over 15 amino acids. Looked up from germline, CDR1 is SNHLY and CDR2 is FYNNEI. Trimming at V came to 6 bases and at J to 1 base, leaving 6 bases not matched to a gene. In nucleotides, the CDR3 is TGTGCCAGCAGGGACCTGGACAGGGGTAACTATGGCTACACCTTC. It codes for CASRDLDRGNYGYTF. Supplemented by reference TRBV2 and TRBJ1-2, the full variable domain reads EPEVTQTPSHQVTQMGQEVILRCVPISNHLYFYWYRQILGQKVEFLVSFYNNEISEKSEIFDDQFSVERPDGSNFTLKIRSTKLEDSAMYFCASRDLDRGNYGYTFGSGTRLTVV.

This clonotype was counted many times. The CDR3 bases are TGTGCCACTTCCTCCCCCGCAGCGAGCTCCTACGAGCAGTACTTC. Translated: CATSSPAASSYEQYF. The rearrangement joins TRBV7-2 to TRBJ2-7; D gene unclear. CDR3 length equals 15 residues. Germline V gives CDR1 SGHTA, CDR2 FQGNSA. V lost 10 bases, J lost 0 bases, and 19 bases lay in between.

This clonotype has a count of ten or more. This chain uses TRBV12-3 or TRBV12-4 with TRBJ1-1, with D unclear. The CDR3 contains 11 residues. V lost 3 bases and J 6 bases, leaving 5 bases between the germline ends. For the CDR3, the DNA is TGTGCCAGCAGTTTCGGGGCTGAAGCTTTCTTT. Translated: CASSFGAEAFF.

There are many counts of this clonotype. This chain joins TRBV19 and TRBJ2-6, with D perhaps assigned TRBD1 or TRBD2 (5 bases each). Germline V gene sequence: CDR1 LNHDA, CDR2 SQIVND (reference sequence). The CDR3 is made up of 18 amino acids. The V and J ends lost 7 bases and 2 bases respectively, with 21 bases between them. In nucleotides, the CDR3 is TGTGCCAGTAAGGCAGGGAGATCTATCGTAGCTGGGGCCAACGTCCTGACTTTC. Protein product: CASKAGRSIVAGANVLTF.

This clonotype came up many times. The chain is built from TRBV20-1 and TRBJ1-6; D is ambiguous. With 6 bases removed from V and 7 bases from J, the gap between germline ends came to 10 bases. Per the germline V gene, CDR1 is DFQATT and CDR2 is SNEGSKA (reference sequence). The CDR3 loop spans 12 amino acids. Written as DNA, the CDR3 is TGCAGTGCCCTCGCCTGGAATTCACCCCTCCACTTT. This encodes CSALAWNSPLHF.

This clonotype showed up just a few times. This chain uses TRBV12-3 or TRBV12-4 with TRBJ2-5, with 10 bases identical to TRBD1. V trimming: 6 bases; J trimming: 7 bases; junction bases outside the gene matches: 20. CDR3 length: 18 residues. CDR3 residues: CASSPRAGTGVPGGTQYF. The CDR3 DNA reads as TGTGCCAGCAGCCCCCGGGCCGGGACAGGGGTGCCCGGGGGGACCCAGTACTTC.

There are many counts of this clonotype. CDR3 bases: TGTGCCATCAGTGAGGTTGGGACAAACTACGAGCAGTACTTC. This gives the protein CAISEVGTNYEQYF. V usage is TRBV10-3 and J usage is TRBJ2-7, with D maybe TRBD1 (6 bases). The V gene's germline CDR1 is ENHRY and CDR2 SYGVKD. The CDR3 has 14 amino acids. The ends were cut back, 2 bases at V and 3 bases at J, with 11 bases in the middle.

A few counts support this clonotype. The chain has TRBV2 and TRBJ2-6; 7 bases map to TRBD1. The CDR3 sequence is 14 residues long. Germline V lookup: CDR1 SNHLY, CDR2 FYNNEI. V lost 7 bases and J lost 2; bases outside the gene matches: 2. As DNA, the CDR3 is TGTGCCAGCACCGACAGGGCTGGGGCCAACGTCCTGACTTTC. Protein: CASTDRAGANVLTF.

Ten or more counts support this clonotype. V gene TRBV7-2 combines with J gene TRBJ1-2; 8 bases are shared with TRBD1. CDR3 length equals 12 residues. In germline, CDR1 is SGHTA, CDR2 FQGNSA. V lost 5 bases and J lost 8; bases outside the gene matches: 4. The CDR3 sequence is CASSNRGGGYTF. The CDR3 DNA is TGTGCCAGCAGCAACAGGGGGGGAGGCTACACCTTC.

This clonotype was seen at least ten times. The chain carries TRBV7-2 and TRBJ1-2; D not certain. V dropped 0 bases and J dropped 8 bases, with 4 bases sitting between them. Germline V gives CDR1 SGHTA, CDR2 FQGNSA. The CDR3 contains 11 residues. CDR3 residues: CASSLAEGYTF. The CDR3 bases are TGTGCCAGCAGCTTAGCAGAAGGCTACACCTTC.

This clonotype was observed at least ten times. The chain uses TRBV12-3 or TRBV12-4 and TRBJ2-3; 9 bases agree with TRBD2. This CDR3 is built from 14 residues. V was clipped by 6 bases and J by 1 base; unmatched bases: 2. This chain's CDR3 is CASSRTSGTDTQYF. CDR3 sequence (DNA): TGTGCCAGCAGCCGGACTAGCGGCACAGATACGCAGTATTTT.

This clonotype has ten or more counts. This chain links TRBV7-6 with TRBJ2-7; 7 positions agree with TRBD2. This CDR3 comprises 14 residues. Per germline, CDR1 SGHVS and CDR2 FNYEAQ. The trim removed 1 base at V and 3 bases at J, leaving 3 bases unmatched. As DNA, the CDR3 is TGTGCCAGCAGCTTAGGGGGGGGAAACTACGAGCAGTACTTC. It yields the protein CASSLGGGNYEQYF.

This clonotype was picked up many times. The chain couples TRBV20-1 to TRBJ2-2, with D possibly TRBD1 on 6 matching bases. The CDR3 has 15 residues. Germline CDR1 reads DFQATT; CDR2 reads SNEGSKA (reference sequence). Trimming shortened V by 0 bases and J by 0 bases, and 8 bases separated the two germline ends. The CDR3 region is CSAREGAANTGELFF. CDR3 sequence (DNA): TGCAGTGCTAGAGAGGGGGCAGCGAACACCGGGGAGCTGTTTTTT.